The sequence of this T cell receptor beta chain was determined in a study of PD-L1 blockade in urothelial cancer. Study as a whole: Atezolizumab (1,200 mg intravenously every 3 weeks) began in the mid-2010s for patients. The median number of T cells present in blood samples was some 140,000.

Sample time point: pretreatment peripheral blood. Method: immunoSEQ multiplex PCR; TCRdb's copy keeps in-frame clones and lacks some. This sample has about 80,000 clones, with approximately 80% found just once. The CDR3 loop spans 11 amino acids. V was clipped by 3 bases and J by 10 bases, with 11 bases between them. CDR1 is DFQATT and CDR2 is SNEGSKA in the germline V gene (reference sequence). The sequenced sample was PBMCs, obtained around atezolizumab (anti-PD-L1) treatment. This chain connects TRBV20-1 to TRBJ2-3, with a possible D match to TRBD1 (5 bases). The clonotype originates from a man in his forties with urothelial cancer. The CDR3 DNA sequence: TGCAGTGCTAGCACGGACACCTCGCAGTATTTT. This codes for CSASTDTSQYF.